These 26 T cell receptor beta chains were sequenced from one sample in a study of T cell responses to AZD1222 COVID-19 vaccine. Method: immunoSEQ multiplex PCR; TCRdb's copy keeps in-frame clones and lacks some. The sample gives 55,000 to 75,000 clones, approximately 79% of which show up once; about a quarter is in the top ten. The starting material was peripheral blood, obtained on day 0 of MenACWY control vaccination. The receptors shown here come from an adult in good health.

This clone was detected once. The J gene is TRBJ2-6, the V gene TRBV3-1 (or the pseudogene TRBV3-2); no clear D. V was cut by 4 bases and J by 0 bases, with 16 bases left in between. The germline CDR1 and CDR2 sequences are LGHDT and YNNKEL (reference sequence). This CDR3 has 18 amino acids. The CDR3 bases are TGTGCCAGCAGCCGACACGACCTGACTCTCTCTGGGGCCAACGTCCTGACTTTC. Amino acids: CASSRHDLTLSGANVLTF.

This chain joins TRBV18 and TRBJ2-5; D is tentatively TRBD1 or TRBD2 (5 bases each). This CDR3 is 14 amino acids long. V shed 2 bases and J shed 5 bases, with 12 bases lying between them. Germline assignment: CDR1 KGHSH and CDR2 LQKENI. The CDR3 DNA sequence: TGTGCCAGCTCACCAGATGGCTGGGGGGAGACCCAGTACTTC. It codes for CASSPDGWGETQYF.

The chain is built from TRBV7-9 and TRBJ2-7; D remains ambiguous. Deletions cut 5 bases from V and 3 bases from J, with 14 bases between. The CDR3 has 14 residues. Germline lookup yields CDR1 SEHNR and CDR2 FQNEAQ (reference sequence). CDR3 sequence: CASSPYPGHYEQYF. CDR3 sequence (DNA): TGTGCCAGCAGCCCCTACCCCGGCCACTACGAGCAGTACTTC.

J is TRBJ1-1 and V is TRBV6-6; TRBD1 is a possible D gene (5 bases). CDR1 is MNHNY, CDR2 SVGAGI, per germline (reference sequence). This CDR3 has 13 amino acids. The V and J ends lost 5 bases and 10 bases respectively, with 17 bases between them. The CDR3 region has the DNA TGTGCCAGCAGTATTGGGACGTCAAAAGGAGCTTTCTTT. It encodes CASSIGTSKGAFF.

The V and J genes are TRBV12-3 or TRBV12-4 and TRBJ1-6, with a weak D call TRBD1 (5 bases). This CDR3 has 13 amino acids. V gave up 6 bases and J gave up 8 bases, with 11 bases separating them. The CDR3 protein is CASRGHGDSPLHF. The CDR3 DNA reads as TGTGCCAGCAGAGGACATGGGGATTCACCCCTCCACTTT.

The chain couples TRBV5-1 to TRBJ1-1, with D possibly TRBD1 on 5 matching bases. With 0 bases removed from V and 3 bases from J, the gap between germline ends came to 15 bases. There are 16 residues in the CDR3. Germline CDR1 and CDR2: SGHRS and YFSETQ. The CDR3 DNA reads TGCGCCAGCAGCTTGGACTTGATTCGCAGGGACACTGAAGCTTTCTTT. This sequence encodes CASSLDLIRRDTEAFF.

The chain has TRBV7-8 and TRBJ1-3; 8 bases line up with TRBD1. Trimming cost V 5 bases and J 2 bases; bases outside gene matches: 5. Germline loops: CDR1 SGHVS, CDR2 FQNEAQ. The CDR3 length is 15 residues. The CDR3 coding sequence is TGTGCCAGCAGCCGCGGACAGGGCACTGGAAACACCATATATTTT. Translated, it gives CASSRGQGTGNTIYF.

This clone was seen only a few times. The chain links TRBV7-8 to TRBJ1-5, with D hard to call. The CDR3 is 13 amino acids. Germline V lookup: CDR1 SGHVS, CDR2 FQNEAQ. The ends were cut back, 5 bases at V and 5 bases at J, with 10 bases in the middle. The DNA for the CDR3 is TGTGCCAGCAGCCCACGTCTTGATCAGCCCCAGCATTTT. Translating gives CASSPRLDQPQHF.

The rearrangement uses TRBV5-6 and TRBJ2-7; the D gene is possibly TRBD1 (5 bases). This CDR3 has 11 amino acids. Trimming cost V 5 bases and J 5 bases, with 8 bases left between them. In germline, CDR1 is SGHDT, CDR2 YYEEEE. CDR3 coding DNA: TGTGCCAGCAGTCGACAGAACGAGCAGTACTTC. It yields the protein CASSRQNEQYF.

J is TRBJ1-1 and V is TRBV19; D unclear. CDR1 and CDR2 from the germline V gene are LNHDA and SQIVND (reference sequence). The V and J ends lost 3 bases and 0 bases respectively, with 8 bases between them. This CDR3 region has 14 residues. The CDR3 region has the DNA TGTGCCAGTAGTATCCCGGGGATGAACACTGAAGCTTTCTTT. Protein: CASSIPGMNTEAFF.

The chain has TRBV19 and TRBJ2-1, with D unclear. From germline, CDR1 is LNHDA and CDR2 SQIVND (reference sequence). There are 12 residues in the CDR3. V gave up 6 bases and J gave up 7 bases, with 10 bases separating them. DNA of the CDR3: TGTGCCAGTAGCCCTGGGTGGAATGAGCAGTTCTTC. Translating gives CASSPGWNEQFF. Complete variable domain (other parts from reference TRBV19 and TRBJ2-1): DGGITQSPKYLFRKEGQNVTLSCEQNLNHDAMYWYRQDPGQGLRLIYYSQIVNDFQKGDIAEGYSVSREKKESFPLTVTSAQKNPTAFYLCASSPGWNEQFFGPGTRLTVL.

The rearrangement joins TRBV2 to TRBJ2-7; maybe TRBD2 (6 bases). Trimming cost V 7 bases and J 6 bases, with 19 bases left between them. The CDR3 extends over 14 amino acids. Germline V lookup: CDR1 SNHLY, CDR2 FYNNEI. Here the CDR3 reads CASKAGPARGEQYF. Written as DNA, the CDR3 is TGTGCCAGCAAGGCGGGACCGGCCCGGGGCGAGCAGTACTTC.

The V and J genes are TRBV20-1 and TRBJ1-2, with a possible D match to TRBD1 (6 bases). The CDR3 is 11 residues long. The V gene lost 5 bases and the J gene lost 7 bases, with 11 bases spanning the gap. Germline V gene lookup returns CDR1 DFQATT and CDR2 SNEGSKA (reference sequence). The CDR3 spells CSAPGEGGYTF. In nucleotides, the CDR3 is TGCAGTGCTCCAGGGGAAGGTGGCTACACCTTC.

The chain has TRBV27 and TRBJ2-1; no clear D. In germline, CDR1 is MNHEY, CDR2 SMNVEV (reference sequence). The CDR3 spans 15 residues. V was cut by 1 base and J by 1 base, with 8 bases left in between. CDR3 in DNA: TGTGCCAGCAGTTTATTGTATTCTTCCTACAATGAGCAGTTCTTC. This gives the protein CASSLLYSSYNEQFF.

This clone appeared a single time. The chain employs TRBV28 and TRBJ1-3, with 7 positions matching TRBD1. The V gene end was trimmed by 2 bases and the J gene end by 0 bases; junction bases not matched to a gene: 13. This CDR3 comprises 19 residues. The germline gives CDR1 MDHEN, CDR2 SYDVKM. DNA for the CDR3: TGTGCCAGCAGTTTAGCCGGGACAGATGTTGGACTCTCTGGAAACACCATATATTTT. Its translation is CASSLAGTDVGLSGNTIYF.

This clone was recorded many times. The rearrangement links TRBV6-5 to TRBJ1-4; D perhaps matches TRBD1 (5 bases). CDR1 and CDR2 from the germline V gene are MNHEY and SVGAGI. CDR3 length equals 14 residues. V gave up 6 bases and J gave up 3 bases, with 11 bases separating them. The CDR3 DNA is TGTGCCAGCAGCCGCAGGGTACCTAATGAAAAACTGTTTTTT. Translated: CASSRRVPNEKLFF.

V gene TRBV2 combines with J gene TRBJ2-7; 9 nucleotides align to TRBD2. The CDR3 sequence is 13 residues long. CDR1 is SNHLY, CDR2 FYNNEI, per germline. The V and J ends lost 1 base and 12 bases, in that order; junction bases with no gene match: 7. CDR3 nucleotide sequence: TGTGCCAGCAGTGAAGGGACTAGCGTTTTTGGGTACTTC. It yields the protein CASSEGTSVFGYF.

The chain is built from TRBV5-4 and TRBJ2-1; D unresolved. The V gene lost 0 bases and the J gene lost 7 bases, with 11 bases spanning the gap. The CDR3 has 14 amino acids. Germline CDR1 reads SGHNT; CDR2 reads YYREEE (reference sequence). The chain's CDR3 is CASSLGSYENEQFF. For the CDR3, the DNA is TGTGCCAGCAGCTTGGGCTCGTATGAAAATGAGCAGTTCTTC.

The chain joins TRBV5-5 to TRBJ1-3; D gene unclear. V was cut by 4 bases and J by 8 bases, with 25 bases left in between. The germline gives CDR1 SGHKS, CDR2 YYEKEE (reference sequence). The CDR3 is 17 amino acids. The CDR3 loop is CASSLRFFGKGSDTIYF. CDR3 DNA sequence: TGTGCCAGCAGCCTTCGTTTCTTCGGCAAGGGTAGTGACACCATATATTTT.

The J gene is TRBJ1-1, the V gene TRBV29-1; D uncertain. Germline values: CDR1 SQVTM, CDR2 ANQGSEA. The CDR3 runs 10 residues. Between the trimmed V and J ends, which lost 4 bases and 5 bases, there was a span of 5 bases. The CDR3 is CSVGGTEAFF. CDR3 in DNA: TGCAGCGTTGGAGGGACTGAAGCTTTCTTT.

This rearrangement joins TRBV9 to TRBJ1-1, with D tentatively TRBD1 (6 bases). V lost 3 bases and J 3 bases, leaving 12 bases between the germline ends. The CDR3 has 14 amino acids. CDR1 is SGDLS and CDR2 is YYNGEE in the germline V gene. The CDR3 nucleotides are TGTGCCAGCAGCGCGGAACAGGGAGACACTGAAGCTTTCTTT. It encodes CASSAEQGDTEAFF.

The chain couples TRBV19 to TRBJ1-5; no clear D gene. Germline lookup yields CDR1 LNHDA and CDR2 SQIVND (reference sequence). This CDR3 has 14 amino acids. V lost 7 bases and J lost 4, with 14 bases in between. CDR3 amino acids: CASTAPYTNQPQHF. The CDR3 DNA reads TGTGCCAGTACAGCGCCTTATACTAATCAGCCCCAGCATTTT.

This clone was recorded only once. The sample has other DNA sequences that encode this CDR3 too. CDR3 bases: TGTGCCAGCAGCTTAGCTGGCGGGAGGACGTACAATGAGCAGTTCTTC. Protein product: CASSLAGGRTYNEQFF. This chain joins TRBV7-2 and TRBJ2-1, with 8 bases lining up with TRBD2. The V segment lost 0 bases and the J segment 4 bases; nucleotides outside the gene matches: 5. Germline values: CDR1 SGHTA, CDR2 FQGNSA. The CDR3 contains 16 residues.

The J gene is TRBJ1-3, the V gene TRBV5-5; D not resolved. Germline V gene data show CDR1 as SGHKS and CDR2 as YYEKEE (reference sequence). V lost 2 bases to trimming and J lost 0 bases, with 9 bases between them. This CDR3 contains 15 residues. This chain's CDR3 is CASSLSGTSGNTIYF. CDR3 DNA: TGTGCCAGCAGCTTATCAGGCACCTCTGGAAACACCATATATTTT.

The chain employs TRBV30 and TRBJ1-1, with 10 bases that match TRBD1. Germline V lookup: CDR1 GTSNPN, CDR2 SVGIG (reference sequence). The CDR3 covers 16 residues. After removal of 3 bases from V and 6 bases from J, the junction contained 13 bases not matched to a gene. For the CDR3, the DNA is TGTGCCTGGAGCCACGCGCGGGGACAGGGGAGCGCTGAAGCTTTCTTT. Its translation is CAWSHARGQGSAEAFF.

This clone was recorded once. This sequence joins TRBV29-1 and TRBJ2-3; unclear D gene. This CDR3 has 14 residues. CDR1 SQVTM and CDR2 ANQGSEA come from the germline V gene. Deletions cut 6 bases from V and 2 bases from J, with 15 bases between. CDR3 residues: CSVRPSGNTDTQYF. The CDR3 nucleotides are TGCAGCGTCCGACCGTCGGGTAACACAGATACGCAGTATTTT.